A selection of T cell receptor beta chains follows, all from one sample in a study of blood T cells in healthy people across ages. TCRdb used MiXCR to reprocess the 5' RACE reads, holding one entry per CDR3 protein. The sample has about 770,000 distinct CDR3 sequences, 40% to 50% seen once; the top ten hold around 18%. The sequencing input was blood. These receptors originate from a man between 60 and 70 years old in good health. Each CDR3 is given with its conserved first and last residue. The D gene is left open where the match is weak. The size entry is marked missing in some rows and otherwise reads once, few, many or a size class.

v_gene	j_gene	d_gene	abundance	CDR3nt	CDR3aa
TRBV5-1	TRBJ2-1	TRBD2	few	TGCGCCAGCAGCCTGGATACGGTGGGGGGGAATGAGCAGTTCTTC	CASSLDTVGGNEQFF
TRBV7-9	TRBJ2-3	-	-	TGTGCCAGCAGCCCGACAGGTTATGGCACAGATACGCAGTATTTT	CASSPTGYGTDTQYF
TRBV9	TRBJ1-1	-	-	TGTGCCAGCAGCCCCCACGGGGGGCTTGGGAACACTGAAGCTTTCTTT	CASSPHGGLGNTEAFF
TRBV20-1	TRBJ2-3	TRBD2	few	TGCAGTGCAAACGGACTAGCGGGGGTAATCACAGATACGCAGTATTTT	CSANGLAGVITDTQYF
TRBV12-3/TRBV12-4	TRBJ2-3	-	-	TGTGCCAGCAGTTCAAGACAGACCACAGGTACGCAGTATTTT	CASSSRQTTGTQYF
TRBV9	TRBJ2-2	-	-	TGTGCCAGCGGTGGGGGGAGCACCGGGGAGCTGTTTTTT	CASGGGSTGELFF
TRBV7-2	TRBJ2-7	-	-	TGTGCCAGCAGCTCGGTGTCGGGGGCCTACAATGAGCAGTACTTC	CASSSVSGAYNEQYF
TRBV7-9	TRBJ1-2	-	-	TGTGCCAGCACCTGGGGGGGGGACGGCTACACCTTC	CASTWGGDGYTF
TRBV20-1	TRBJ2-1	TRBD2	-	TGCAGTGCTGGGGGGAATAGCGGGGGGAGTATAGGCCAGTTCTTC	CSAGGNSGGSIGQFF
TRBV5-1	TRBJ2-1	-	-	TGCGCCAGCGGCTTGGCGGGGACGGGGTCCTACAATGAGCAGTTCTTC	CASGLAGTGSYNEQFF
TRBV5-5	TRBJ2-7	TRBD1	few	TGTGCCAGCAGGAAGGGGACAGGGTTGATGTACGAGCAGTACTTC	CASRKGTGLMYEQYF
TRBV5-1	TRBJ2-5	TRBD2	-	TGCGCCAGCAGCTTGGAGTTAGCGGGGGGGCGAGAGACCCAGTACTTC	CASSLELAGGRETQYF
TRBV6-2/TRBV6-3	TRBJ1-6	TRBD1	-	TGTGCCAGCAGTTACGACAGGGGGAATTCACCCCTCCACTTT	CASSYDRGNSPLHF
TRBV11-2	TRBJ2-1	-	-	TGTGCCAGCAGCCGCGACAGGCCCAATGAGCAGTTCTTC	CASSRDRPNEQFF
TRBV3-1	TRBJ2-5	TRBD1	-	TGTGCCAGCAGCCGACCCGGACAGGTTTCGGGGGAGACCCAGTACTTC	CASSRPGQVSGETQYF
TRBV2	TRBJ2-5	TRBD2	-	TGTGCCAGCAGTGTTGCGGGGGACCAGTACTTC	CASSVAGDQYF
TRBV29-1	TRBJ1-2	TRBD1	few	TGCAGCGCCAAACCGACAGGGACCTATGGCTACACCTTC	CSAKPTGTYGYTF
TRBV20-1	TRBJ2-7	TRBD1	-	TGCAGTGCTAGTGTCCCCGGGACAGGGTTCCACGAGCAGTACTTC	CSASVPGTGFHEQYF
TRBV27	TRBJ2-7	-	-	TGTGCCAGCAGTTTATCGAAGCGCTACATTACCTACGAGCAGTACTTC	CASSLSKRYITYEQYF
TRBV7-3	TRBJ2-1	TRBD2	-	TGTGCCAGCAGCTCTACTAGCGGTCCGCATGAGCAGTTCTTC	CASSSTSGPHEQFF
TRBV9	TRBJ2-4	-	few	TGTGCCCCAAACATTCAGTACTTC	CAPNIQYF
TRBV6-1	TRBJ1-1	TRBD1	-	TGTGCCAGCAGTGATCCAGGGGGATCGGCTGAAGCTTTCTTT	CASSDPGGSAEAFF
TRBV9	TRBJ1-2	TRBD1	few	TGTGCCAGCAGCGTAGTGGCGACACAGGGGGCCTATGGCTACACCTTC	CASSVVATQGAYGYTF
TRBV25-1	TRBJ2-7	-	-	TGTGCCAGCAGTGAAACCCTTGGATCCTACGAGCAGTACTTC	CASSETLGSYEQYF
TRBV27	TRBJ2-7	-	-	TGTGCCAGCAGTCCGACAACCCAGGTAGCCTACGAGCAGTACTTC	CASSPTTQVAYEQYF
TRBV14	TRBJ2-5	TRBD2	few	TGTGCCAGCAGCCAACTTAGCGGGACTCGAGAGACCCAGTACTTC	CASSQLSGTRETQYF
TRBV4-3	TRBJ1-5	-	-	TGCGCCAGCAGCCAAGCAAGGGGCCAGCCCCAGCATTTT	CASSQARGQPQHF
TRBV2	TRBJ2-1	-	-	TGTGCCGACGCTGAACCCAGGTCAGCCGAGCAGTTCTTC	CADAEPRSAEQFF
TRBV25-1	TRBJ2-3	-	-	TGTGCCAGCAGTGAACCGGGAGGCACAGATACGCAGTATTTT	CASSEPGGTDTQYF
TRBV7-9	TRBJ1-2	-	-	TGTGCCAGCAGCTTAGGGCAACAAGGGGGCTACACCTTC	CASSLGQQGGYTF
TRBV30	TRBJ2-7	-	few	TGTGCCTGGGGGGCTGGCCCATTCTACGAGCAGTACTTC	CAWGAGPFYEQYF
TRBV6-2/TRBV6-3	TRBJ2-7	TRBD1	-	TGTGCCAGCAGTGCGATGACAGGGCGTCTAGGGAACGAGCAGTACTTC	CASSAMTGRLGNEQYF
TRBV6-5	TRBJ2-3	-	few	TGTGCCAGCAGGCGGACTCGAGGCACAGATACGCAGTATTTT	CASRRTRGTDTQYF
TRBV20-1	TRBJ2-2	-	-	TGCAGTGCTAGGAGGGGGGGTCGGTTAGACGGGGAGCTGTTTTTT	CSARRGGRLDGELFF
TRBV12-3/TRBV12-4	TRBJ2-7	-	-	TGTGCCAGCAGCCAAACGACAGCGCAGTACTTC	CASSQTTAQYF
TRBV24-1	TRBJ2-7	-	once	TGTGCCACCAGTGATCCAAGCGTGGACGACGACGAGCAGTACTTC	CATSDPSVDDDEQYF
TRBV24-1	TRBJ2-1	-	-	TGTGCCACCAGTGATACGACCCGCTCCTACAATGAGCAGTTCTTC	CATSDTTRSYNEQFF
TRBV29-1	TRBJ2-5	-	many	TGCAGCGCTGAAAGGGAGGCAGGGGAGACCCAGTACTTC	CSAEREAGETQYF
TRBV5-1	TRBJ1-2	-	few	TGCGCCAGCAGCTTGGCGGACCGCCGCCGGGAGGGCTACACCTTC	CASSLADRRREGYTF
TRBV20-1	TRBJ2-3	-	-	TGCAGTGCTAGAGCCGGAGATACGCAGTATTTT	CSARAGDTQYF
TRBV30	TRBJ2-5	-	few	TGTGCACTGGAGACCCAGTACTTC	CALETQYF
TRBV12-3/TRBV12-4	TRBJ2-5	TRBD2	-	TGTGCCAGCATCCTGGGCGGCAGGGCGGGGGTGGAGACCCAGTACTTC	CASILGGRAGVETQYF
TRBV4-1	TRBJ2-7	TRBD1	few	TGCGCCAGCAGCCAAGGGGACAGGGTAGGTTACGAGCAGTACTTC	CASSQGDRVGYEQYF
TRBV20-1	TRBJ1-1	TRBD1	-	TGCAGTGCTAGTGGACAGGGAATGAACACTGAAGCTTTCTTT	CSASGQGMNTEAFF
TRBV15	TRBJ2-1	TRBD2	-	TGTGCCACCAGCTTCGGCGGGCTAGCGGGGAATGAGCAGTTCTTC	CATSFGGLAGNEQFF
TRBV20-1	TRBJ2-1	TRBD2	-	TGCAGTGCTAGAGATGAGATAGCGGGGAGCTCCTACAATGAGCAGTTCTTC	CSARDEIAGSSYNEQFF
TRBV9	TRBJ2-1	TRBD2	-	TGTGCCAGCACCGGGGGGGACCCGGGCTCCTACAATGAGCAGTTCTTC	CASTGGDPGSYNEQFF
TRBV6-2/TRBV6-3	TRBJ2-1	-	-	TGTGCCAGCAGACATCCGACAGGAACCTCCTACGAGCAGTTCTTC	CASRHPTGTSYEQFF
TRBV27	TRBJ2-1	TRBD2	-	TGTGCCAGCAGTTTATGGCTAGCGGGGGGTATGAACGAGTTCTTC	CASSLWLAGGMNEFF
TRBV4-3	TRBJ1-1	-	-	TGCGCCAGCAGCCAGGAAAGACAGATTGAAGCTTTCTTT	CASSQERQIEAFF
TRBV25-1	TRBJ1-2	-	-	TGTGCCAGCCGAGACACGACCTATGGCTACACCTTC	CASRDTTYGYTF
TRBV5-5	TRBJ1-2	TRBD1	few	TGTGCCAGCAGCTTGGGCCCCGGGACAGGGCAGTATGGCTACACCTTC	CASSLGPGTGQYGYTF
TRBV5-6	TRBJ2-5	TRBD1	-	TGTGCCAGCAGCGCGGGACAGGCCGTCCGGGAGACCCAGTACTTC	CASSAGQAVRETQYF
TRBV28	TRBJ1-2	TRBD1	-	TGTGCCAGCAGTCCCCCCGGGACAGTCTATGGCTACACCTTC	CASSPPGTVYGYTF
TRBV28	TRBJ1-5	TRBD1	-	TGTGCCAGCAGCTGGCGCCCTTCGACAGGGTGGGATCAGCCCCAGCATTTT	CASSWRPSTGWDQPQHF
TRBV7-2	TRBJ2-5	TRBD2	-	TGTGCCAGCAGCTTGACGCTAGGGGCTAGCGGTGAGACCCAGTACTTC	CASSLTLGASGETQYF
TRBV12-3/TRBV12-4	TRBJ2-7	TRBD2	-	TGTGCCAGCAGTTTACGAGCGGGGGGGCCCTTTTCCTACGAGCAGTACTTC	CASSLRAGGPFSYEQYF
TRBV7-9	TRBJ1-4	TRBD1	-	TGTGCCAGCAGCCCGAGAGACAGGGCCGGGGAAAAACTGTTTTTT	CASSPRDRAGEKLFF
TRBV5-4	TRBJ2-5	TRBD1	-	TGTGCCAGCAGCGCAACGGGACAGGTCCAAGAGACCCAGTACTTC	CASSATGQVQETQYF